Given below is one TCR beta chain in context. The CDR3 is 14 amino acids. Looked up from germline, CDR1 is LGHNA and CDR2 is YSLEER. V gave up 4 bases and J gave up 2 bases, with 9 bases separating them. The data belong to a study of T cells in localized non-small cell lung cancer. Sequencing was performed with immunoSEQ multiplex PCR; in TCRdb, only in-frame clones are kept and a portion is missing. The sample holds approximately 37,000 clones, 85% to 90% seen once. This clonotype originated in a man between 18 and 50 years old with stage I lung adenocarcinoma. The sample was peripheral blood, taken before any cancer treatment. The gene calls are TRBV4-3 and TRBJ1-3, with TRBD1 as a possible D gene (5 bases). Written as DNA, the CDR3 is TGCGCCAGCAGCCGGGGACTGCCTGGAAACACCATATATTTT. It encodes CASSRGLPGNTIYF.